These T cell receptor beta chains were read from a single sample in a study of T-cell reconstitution after alpha-beta-depleted transplantation in children. TCRdb reanalysed the PCR reads using MiXCR and keeps one entry per CDR3 protein. The repertoire holds about 580,000 distinct CDR3 sequences, with more than 20% as singletons. Sequenced here: PBMCs, mostly from graft donor cells, sampled 360 days after TCRalphabeta/CD19-depleted stem cell transplant. The receptors here all came from a boy younger than two who had a stem cell transplant for acute myeloid leukemia, so the T cells may come from the graft donor. Both conserved end residues are part of each CDR3. A D gene is named only where the DNA matches it firmly. Not every row has a clone size; where given, it reads once, few, many or a size class.

>-|TRBJ2-4|19|TRBV6-5|TRBD2
CASSYLGTSGRLAKNIQYF
TGTGCCAGCAGTTACCTGGGGACTAGCGGGCGACTAGCCAAAAACATTCAGTACTTC
>-|TRBJ1-1|19|TRBV28|TRBD1
CASRGPPHREGTGQTEAFF
TGTGCCAGCAGGGGCCCACCACACAGAGAGGGGACAGGGCAAACTGAAGCTTTCTTT
>-|TRBJ2-4|14|TRBV6-5|-
CASRYKDVKNIQYF
TGTGCCAGCAGGTATAAAGATGTCAAAAACATTCAGTACTTC
>many|TRBJ2-5|14|TRBV12-3/TRBV12-4|TRBD1
CASSFYHRGETQYF
TGTGCCAGCAGTTTTTACCACAGGGGCGAGACCCAGTACTTC
>few|TRBJ1-6|15|TRBV25-1|-
CASSVLGPEDSPLHF
TGTGCCAGCAGTGTTCTGGGCCCGGAGGATTCACCCCTCCACTTT
>-|TRBJ2-1|19|TRBV6-2/TRBV6-3|-
CASSYPKGGPYGSYNEQFF
TGTGCCAGCAGTTACCCTAAAGGGGGACCTTACGGCTCCTACAATGAGCAGTTCTTC
>many|TRBJ2-5|14|TRBV5-1|TRBD1
CASSDGTGRRTQYF
TGCGCCAGCAGCGACGGGACAGGGAGAAGGACCCAGTACTTC
>-|TRBJ2-3|13|TRBV4-3|TRBD2
CASSQAGGDTQYF
TGCGCCAGCAGCCAAGCGGGAGGAGATACGCAGTATTTT
>few|TRBJ2-2|11|TRBV10-3|-
CAVGNTGELFF
TGTGCCGTGGGGAACACCGGGGAGCTGTTTTTT
>-|TRBJ1-3|18|TRBV25-1|TRBD1
CASSDFAAGGLSGNTIYF
TGTGCCAGCAGTGATTTTGCGGCAGGGGGCCTATCTGGAAACACCATATATTTT
>-|TRBJ2-7|13|TRBV20-1|-
CSARDREGYEQYF
TGCAGTGCTAGAGATCGTGAGGGCTACGAGCAGTACTTC
>few|TRBJ2-5|13|TRBV10-3|-
CAISDLVEKTQYF
TGTGCCATCAGTGACTTGGTGGAAAAGACCCAGTACTTC
>many|TRBJ2-1|13|TRBV20-1|-
CSARAGRGSEQFF
TGCAGTGCTAGAGCGGGGCGGGGTAGCGAGCAGTTCTTC
>-|TRBJ2-3|14|TRBV20-1|-
CSASSTPGTDTQYF
TGCAGTGCTAGCTCTACCCCCGGCACAGATACGCAGTATTTT
>-|TRBJ1-3|14|TRBV20-1|-
CSARDRPRGNTIYF
TGCAGTGCTAGAGACAGGCCGAGGGGAAACACCATATATTTT
>-|TRBJ2-3|17|TRBV7-2|TRBD2
CASSRYGTSGGAGVQYF
TGTGCCAGCAGCCGTTACGGAACTAGCGGGGGGGCCGGAGTGCAGTATTTT
>many|TRBJ2-3|16|TRBV25-1|TRBD1
CASSSSRDRNTDTQYF
TGTGCCAGCAGTTCTTCTCGGGACAGGAACACAGATACGCAGTATTTT
>many|TRBJ2-3|18|TRBV20-1|TRBD2
CSAVPGLAGGPSTDTQYF
TGCAGTGCTGTCCCGGGACTAGCGGGGGGTCCTAGCACAGATACGCAGTATTTT
>-|TRBJ2-5|14|TRBV12-3/TRBV12-4|-
CASSARGGRETQYF
TGTGCCAGCAGTGCGAGGGGAGGCCGAGAGACCCAGTACTTC
>-|TRBJ2-6|16|TRBV28|TRBD2
CASSLWTSVGANVLTF
TGTGCCAGCAGTTTATGGACTAGCGTTGGGGCCAACGTCCTGACTTTC
>many|TRBJ2-1|14|TRBV12-3/TRBV12-4|-
CASSFRGRYNEQFF
TGTGCCAGCAGTTTCAGGGGACGGTACAATGAGCAGTTCTTC
>many|TRBJ2-1|14|TRBV12-3/TRBV12-4|TRBD2
CASRVAGNYNEQFF
TGTGCCAGCAGGGTAGCGGGGAACTACAATGAGCAGTTCTTC
>many|TRBJ2-2|14|TRBV29-1|-
CSVTPHPDIGELFF
TGCAGCGTTACCCCCCATCCGGATATCGGGGAGCTGTTTTTT
>-|TRBJ1-1|14|TRBV7-8|-
CASSLEVGLTEAFF
TGTGCCAGCAGCTTAGAGGTGGGCCTCACTGAAGCTTTCTTT
>-|TRBJ2-7|14|TRBV20-1|-
CSARDSVIAGEQYF
TGCAGTGCTAGAGATAGCGTTATCGCTGGCGAGCAGTACTTC
>few|TRBJ2-5|14|TRBV13|-
CASSFPSTEVTQYF
TGTGCCAGCAGCTTCCCCTCGACAGAAGTGACCCAGTACTTC
>many|TRBJ2-1|13|TRBV5-1|-
CASSLIGYNEQFF
TGCGCCAGCAGCTTAATAGGGTACAATGAGCAGTTCTTC
>few|TRBJ1-3|16|TRBV4-3|TRBD1
CASSQLDRGSGNTIYF
TGCGCCAGCAGCCAACTTGACAGGGGCTCTGGAAACACCATATATTTT
>-|TRBJ2-2|18|TRBV20-1|-
CSARGMGYQTSNTGELFF
TGCAGTGCTAGAGGTATGGGCTACCAGACCTCGAACACCGGGGAGCTGTTTTTT
>many|TRBJ2-1|14|TRBV6-1|TRBD2
CASSGSGGSGEQFF
TGTGCCAGCAGCGGGTCGGGGGGGTCGGGTGAGCAGTTCTTC
>-|TRBJ2-5|15|TRBV12-3/TRBV12-4|TRBD2
CASKPGLAGGETQYF
TGTGCCAGCAAACCGGGACTAGCGGGGGGAGAGACCCAGTACTTC